This TCR beta chain was documented in a study of early T cells in non-severe SARS-CoV-2 infection. Looking at the study overall: Sequencing of bulk RNA from unsorted whole blood was done, without chain pairing. Study-wide results and caveats: Sequences matched to VDJdb favored anti-spike CD8 responses, while private and CD4 specificities were missed.

The CDR3 runs 16 residues. The V end was cut by 1 base, the J end by 2 bases, with 15 bases between. Germline lookup yields CDR1 MGHRA and CDR2 YSYEKL. Unique molecular identifier tags were affixed to discrete cDNA molecules. A single record per CDR3 protein comes from TCRdb applying MiXCR to the 5' RACE reads. Here the sample spans about 59,000 distinct CDR3 sequences, under 15% being singletons. This clonotype has a handful of counts. Its target is not known. The sequences come from whole blood, collected at baseline. The sequence was collected from an adult who was a healthcare worker with PCR-confirmed SARS-CoV-2 infection or an uninfected control (not recorded which). The chain joins TRBV4-1 to TRBJ2-7; either TRBD1 or TRBD2 may fit D (6 bases each). This chain's CDR3 is CASSQVFRGRTYEQYF. CDR3 DNA: TGCGCCAGCAGCCAAGTTTTTCGGGGGCGAACCTACGAGCAGTACTTC.